The clone carrying this T cell receptor beta chain was seen ten or more times. The data derive from a study of T cells in Graves' hyperthyroidism and ophthalmopathy. Source material for PBMCs was more than 9.5 ml fresh peripheral blood. The germline V gene encodes CDR1 SEHNR and CDR2 FQNEAQ (reference sequence). This CDR3 has 13 residues. V gave up 5 bases and J gave up 3 bases, with 11 bases separating them. Authors of the study amplified TCR beta CDR3 regions from RNA transcripts. When the TCR CDR3 underwent first-round RT-PCR, the HTBI primer set was used. TCRdb re-called the multiplex PCR reads with MiXCR, one entry per CDR3 protein. This table holds about 130,000 distinct CDR3 sequences, over 20% found once.

The sequence came from a woman in her 50s with Graves' hyperthyroidism that later progressed to Graves' ophthalmopathy. Sequenced material: blood. V is TRBV7-9 and J is TRBJ2-7, with D possibly TRBD2 on 5 matching bases. The CDR3 nucleotides are TGTGCCAGCAGCCCGGACTTAAACTACGAGCAGTACTTC. It encodes CASSPDLNYEQYF.